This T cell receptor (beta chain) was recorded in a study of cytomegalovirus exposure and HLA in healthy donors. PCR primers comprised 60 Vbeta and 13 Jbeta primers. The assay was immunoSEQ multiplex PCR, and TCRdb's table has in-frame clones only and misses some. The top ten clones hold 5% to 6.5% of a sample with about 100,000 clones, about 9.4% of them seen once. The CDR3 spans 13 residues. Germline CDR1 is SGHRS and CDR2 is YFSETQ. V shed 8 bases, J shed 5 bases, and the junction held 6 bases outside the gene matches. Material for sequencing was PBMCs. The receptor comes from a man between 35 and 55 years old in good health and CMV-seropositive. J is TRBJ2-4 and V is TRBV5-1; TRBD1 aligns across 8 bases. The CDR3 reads CASGTGRENIQYF. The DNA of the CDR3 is TGCGCCAGTGGGACAGGAAGGGAAAACATTCAGTACTTC. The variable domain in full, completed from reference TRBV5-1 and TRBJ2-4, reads KAGVTQTPRYLIKTRGQQVTLSCSPISGHRSVSWYQQTPGQGLQFLFEYFSETQRNKGNFPGRFSGRQFSNSRSEMNVSTLELGDSALYLCASGTGRENIQYFGAGTRLSVL.